A selection of T cell receptor beta chains follows, all from one sample in a study of early T cells in non-severe SARS-CoV-2 infection. MiXCR was run by TCRdb on the 5' RACE reads, yielding one entry per CDR3 protein. In the table there are tens of thousands of distinct CDR3 sequences, 6% to 7% of which are singletons. The sequenced sample consisted of whole blood. The receptors come from an adult who was a healthcare worker with PCR-confirmed SARS-CoV-2 infection or an uninfected control (not recorded which). The CDR3 runs from the conserved cysteine through the conserved F or W. A D gene is named only where the DNA matches it firmly. Expanded clones get a size class; other rows say once, few or many, or leave the size out.

V gene,J gene,D gene,clone size,CDR3 DNA,CDR3 protein
TRBV20-1,TRBJ2-3,TRBD2,many,TGCAGTGCTAGAGCCGGACTAGTCCTAGATACGCAGTATTTT,CSARAGLVLDTQYF
TRBV20-1,TRBJ1-1,TRBD1,many,TGCAGTGCTAGAGGAGACAGGGTAACTGAAGCTTTCTTT,CSARGDRVTEAFF
TRBV11-2,TRBJ1-2,NA,many,TGTGCCAGCAGGGAAACGGCATATGGCTACACCTTC,CASRETAYGYTF
TRBV19,TRBJ2-2,TRBD1,many,TGTGCCAGTAGTAAGGACAGGGGTAACACCGGGGAGCTGTTTTTT,CASSKDRGNTGELFF
TRBV2,TRBJ1-6,NA,many,TGTGCCAGCAGAACGGGGGGTTGGAATTCACCCCTCCACTTT,CASRTGGWNSPLHF
TRBV11-2,TRBJ2-7,NA,few,TGTGCCAGCAGCTTAAGCGGACCCGGGGTTGAGCAGTACTTC,CASSLSGPGVEQYF
TRBV5-4,TRBJ2-1,NA,NA,TGTGCCAGCAGCTTGATGGCCCTCCCCGGATACAATGAGCAGTTCTTC,CASSLMALPGYNEQFF
TRBV6-6,TRBJ1-5,NA,many,TGTGCCAGCAGTTACTCGAAGACGCCTGGCAATCAGCCCCAGCATTTT,CASSYSKTPGNQPQHF
TRBV28,TRBJ2-7,NA,many,TGTGCCAGCAGTTTTCTCCACGAGCAGTACTTC,CASSFLHEQYF
TRBV10-3,TRBJ1-2,NA,many,TGTGCCATCAGTGAGTCTTTAGTTGGCTACACCTTC,CAISESLVGYTF
TRBV28,TRBJ1-1,NA,few,TGTGCCAGCAGGAAGACTCTTGCTGAAGCTTTCTTT,CASRKTLAEAFF
TRBV28,TRBJ2-7,TRBD1,many,TGTGCCAGCAGCCCCAGGGGACAGGGATCCCACTACGAGCAGTACTTC,CASSPRGQGSHYEQYF
TRBV4-3,TRBJ1-2,NA,NA,TGCGCCAGCAGCCAAGATCTAAGGGGAAACTATGGCTACACCTTC,CASSQDLRGNYGYTF
TRBV2,TRBJ1-1,NA,many,TGTGCCAGCAGTGAATTGCGCGGCGGACGGCGGGTCACTGAAGCTTTCTTT,CASSELRGGRRVTEAFF
TRBV12-3/TRBV12-4,TRBJ1-2,NA,few,TGTGCCAGCAGTTTTTGGGGGGCGGATGGCTACACCTTC,CASSFWGADGYTF
TRBV2,TRBJ1-2,NA,once,TGTGCCAATCGGGACGGCGGATCTCTAAGGGACACCTTC,CANRDGGSLRDTF
TRBV12-3/TRBV12-4,TRBJ1-4,NA,many,TGTGCCAGCAGTTTCGGCCGGTTTAATGAAAAACTGTTTTTT,CASSFGRFNEKLFF
TRBV2,TRBJ1-5,NA,many,TGTGCCAGCAGTGAGAGGACAGACGGCACTCAGCCCCAGCATTTT,CASSERTDGTQPQHF
TRBV11-1,TRBJ2-2,NA,NA,TGTGCCAGCAAGAGGAACACCGGGGAGCTGTTTTTT,CASKRNTGELFF
TRBV7-6,TRBJ2-7,TRBD1,NA,TGTGCCAGCAGCACAGCCGGGACAGGAACCTACGAGCAGTACTTC,CASSTAGTGTYEQYF
TRBV24-1,TRBJ2-7,TRBD2,many,TGTGCCACCAGTTTAGCGGGGTTGCGTCGGGAGCAGTACTTC,CATSLAGLRREQYF
TRBV27,TRBJ2-3,NA,many,TGTGCCAGCAGACTTCAGGCGGATGCCAGCACAGATACGCAGTATTTT,CASRLQADASTDTQYF
TRBV29-1,TRBJ2-5,NA,few,TGCAGCGTTACAGGGTTATCCCAAGAGACCCAGTACTTC,CSVTGLSQETQYF
TRBV30,TRBJ2-3,TRBD2,NA,TGTGCCTCCCTCCCCTCAGCGGGGGGACCCCAATTT,CASLPSAGGPQF
TRBV10-3,TRBJ2-3,NA,many,TGTGCCCAAAGCGCGGGGCCTACAGATACGCAGTATTTT,CAQSAGPTDTQYF
TRBV28,TRBJ2-2,TRBD1,few,TGTGCCACCCGCGGACAGGCGAACACCGGGGAGCTGTTTTTT,CATRGQANTGELFF
TRBV6-6,TRBJ1-4,NA,few,TGTGCCAGCAGTTACGGTAACAGCAGAACTAATGAAAAACTGTTTTTT,CASSYGNSRTNEKLFF
TRBV18,TRBJ1-5,NA,few,TGTGCCAGCTCACCATTAGGGATTCTAAAGGGTGATCAGCCCCAGCATTTT,CASSPLGILKGDQPQHF
TRBV29-1,TRBJ1-2,NA,many,TGCAGCGTTGGCCGTACCGGTTTTAACTATGGCTACACCTTC,CSVGRTGFNYGYTF
TRBV4-3,TRBJ2-3,NA,NA,TGCGCCAGCAGCCAGACTGACAGGACACCCACCGGTACGCAGTATTTT,CASSQTDRTPTGTQYF
TRBV18,TRBJ1-1,NA,few,TGTGCCAGCTCACCCAGAGTTGCTGGCGGGGGACGAAACACTGAAGCTTTCTTT,CASSPRVAGGGRNTEAFF
TRBV29-1,TRBJ1-1,NA,few,TGCAGCGTGCGGGGGATCATGAACACTGAAGCTTTCTTT,CSVRGIMNTEAFF
TRBV4-2,TRBJ2-7,TRBD2,NA,TGTGCCAGCAGCCAAGATTTCCTACTAGCGGGGGGGTCCTCCTACGAGCAGTACTTC,CASSQDFLLAGGSSYEQYF
TRBV29-1,TRBJ1-5,NA,many,TGCAGCGTTGGTGGAGGGGATTTCAGCCAGCCCCAGCATTTT,CSVGGGDFSQPQHF
TRBV20-1,TRBJ2-7,NA,many,TGCAGTGCTTGCTCGAGCGGAGCTTACGAGCAGTACTTC,CSACSSGAYEQYF
TRBV7-7,TRBJ2-3,NA,many,TGTGCTAGCAGCTTAGATGCCCGGGGTACGCAGTATTTT,CASSLDARGTQYF
TRBV18,TRBJ1-5,TRBD1,many,TGTGCCAGCTCACCGATCCCCATGGACAGGGCTTCTCAGCCCCAGCATTTT,CASSPIPMDRASQPQHF
TRBV29-1,TRBJ2-3,TRBD2,NA,TGCAGCGTTGGAGGGACTAGCGGGGGGGCAACAGATACGCAGTATTTT,CSVGGTSGGATDTQYF
TRBV7-3,TRBJ1-3,NA,NA,TGTGCCAGCAGCCCAGGTGGGGGTGTAAACACCATATATTTT,CASSPGGGVNTIYF
TRBV7-2,TRBJ2-3,NA,few,TGTGCCAGCAGCTTAGAGTCGCGGCGAGATACGCAGTATTTT,CASSLESRRDTQYF
TRBV10-3,TRBJ1-2,NA,many,TGTGCCATCAGTGGGACGGCAGAGGGAGGGCACACCTTC,CAISGTAEGGHTF
TRBV18,TRBJ1-5,NA,NA,TGTGCCAGCTCACCATTACCACCTAGCAATCAGCCCCAGCATTTT,CASSPLPPSNQPQHF
TRBV21-1,TRBJ1-2,NA,many,TGTGCCAGCAGCATCGACCCCGATAGAAGGGTGGTGCGGAGGTACTACACCTTC,CASSIDPDRRVVRRYYTF
TRBV7-6,TRBJ2-3,TRBD1,few,TGTGCCAGCAGCCAAAAGGACAGGGTAACGCAGTATTTT,CASSQKDRVTQYF
TRBV24-1,TRBJ2-5,NA,many,TGTGCCACCAGTGATTTACGCCGAGTGAACGGTCAAGAGACCCAGTACTTC,CATSDLRRVNGQETQYF
TRBV5-1,TRBJ1-6,NA,few,TGCGCCAGCAGCTTGTCGCCCGGTGGGCCCCTCCACTTT,CASSLSPGGPLHF
TRBV11-2,TRBJ2-5,NA,few,TGTGCCAGCAGCTTACAGGCCAAGGGACTGAGGGGCGGTGAGACCCAGTACTTC,CASSLQAKGLRGGETQYF
TRBV11-2,TRBJ2-3,NA,many,TGTGCCAGCAGCTTAACTTCGGGCACAGATACGCAGTATTTT,CASSLTSGTDTQYF
TRBV11-2,TRBJ1-1,NA,NA,TGTGCCAGCAGCTCCCAGGGAGGAATGAACACTGAAGCTTTCTTT,CASSSQGGMNTEAFF
TRBV18,TRBJ2-3,NA,NA,TGTGCCAACTCACCACTCCGAGACCGCGCCACAGATACGCAGTATTTT,CANSPLRDRATDTQYF
TRBV6-5,TRBJ1-1,TRBD1,few,TGTGCCAGCAGTCGACAGGGCACTGAAGCTTTCTTT,CASSRQGTEAFF
TRBV14,TRBJ1-6,NA,NA,TGTGCCAGCAGCCAAGCCGGAGGGAATAATTCACCCCTCCACTTT,CASSQAGGNNSPLHF
TRBV20-1,TRBJ1-6,TRBD1,few,TGCAGTGCTAGAGATCGGACAGGGATCGGGCCCCTCCACTTT,CSARDRTGIGPLHF
TRBV27,TRBJ2-1,NA,many,TGTGCCAGCAGTTTGTTGGCAGGTATCAATGAGCAGTTCTTC,CASSLLAGINEQFF
TRBV6-6,TRBJ1-2,NA,many,TGTGCCAGCAGTTCTGCCGGGGACCCCAAGGCAGGCTACACCTTC,CASSSAGDPKAGYTF
TRBV7-2,TRBJ2-2,NA,few,TGTGCCAGCAGCTTAGGAGGGTTCACCGGGGAGCTGTTTTTT,CASSLGGFTGELFF
TRBV5-4,TRBJ2-3,NA,many,TGTGCCAGCAGCTTGATGATCGCAGATACGCAGTATTTT,CASSLMIADTQYF
TRBV14,TRBJ2-7,NA,many,TGTGCCAGCAGCCCGCTAGGACTTCTAGTCGACGAGCAGTACTTC,CASSPLGLLVDEQYF